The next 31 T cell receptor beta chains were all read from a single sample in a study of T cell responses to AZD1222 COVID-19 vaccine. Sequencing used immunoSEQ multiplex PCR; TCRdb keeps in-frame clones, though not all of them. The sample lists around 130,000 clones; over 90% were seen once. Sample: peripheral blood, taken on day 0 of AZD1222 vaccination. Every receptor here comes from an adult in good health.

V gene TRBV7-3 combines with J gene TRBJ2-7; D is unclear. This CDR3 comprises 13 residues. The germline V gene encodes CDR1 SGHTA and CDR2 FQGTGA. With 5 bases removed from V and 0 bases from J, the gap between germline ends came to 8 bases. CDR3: CASSETTSYEQYF. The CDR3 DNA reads TGTGCCAGCAGCGAGACCACCTCCTACGAGCAGTACTTC.

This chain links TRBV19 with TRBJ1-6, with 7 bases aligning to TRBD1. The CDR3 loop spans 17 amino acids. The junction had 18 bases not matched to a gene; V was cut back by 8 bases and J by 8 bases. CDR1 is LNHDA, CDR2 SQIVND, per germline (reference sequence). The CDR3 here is CASHPQHRQGWHSPLHF. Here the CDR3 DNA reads TGTGCCAGTCACCCCCAACACCGACAGGGTTGGCATTCACCCCTCCACTTT.

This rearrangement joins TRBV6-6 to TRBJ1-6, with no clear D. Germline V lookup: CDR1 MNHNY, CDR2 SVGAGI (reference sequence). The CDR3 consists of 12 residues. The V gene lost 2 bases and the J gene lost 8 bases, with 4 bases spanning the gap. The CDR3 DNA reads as TGTGCCAGCAGTTACGCTGATTCACCCCTCCACTTT. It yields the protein CASSYADSPLHF.

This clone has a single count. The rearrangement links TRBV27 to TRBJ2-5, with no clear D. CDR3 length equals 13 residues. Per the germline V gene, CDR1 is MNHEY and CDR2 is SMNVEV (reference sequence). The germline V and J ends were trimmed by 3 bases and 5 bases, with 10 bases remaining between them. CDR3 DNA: TGTGCCAGCAGTTTCCAGGCCGGGGAGACCCAGTACTTC. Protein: CASSFQAGETQYF.

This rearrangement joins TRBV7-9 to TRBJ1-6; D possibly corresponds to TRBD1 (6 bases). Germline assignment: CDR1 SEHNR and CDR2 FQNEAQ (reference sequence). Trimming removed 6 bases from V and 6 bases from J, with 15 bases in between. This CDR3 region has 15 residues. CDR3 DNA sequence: TGTGCCAGCAGGGACGGGGGGGCTCCTAATTCACCCCTCCACTTT. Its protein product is CASRDGGAPNSPLHF.

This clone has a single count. The CDR3 protein is CAISDFGRDMNTEAFF. The CDR3 region has the DNA TGTGCCATCAGTGACTTCGGGCGGGACATGAACACTGAAGCTTTCTTT. J is TRBJ1-1 and V is TRBV10-3; perhaps TRBD1 as D (6 bases). The CDR3 has 16 residues. Trimming removed 3 bases at V and 0 bases at J, with 14 bases between. Germline V lookup: CDR1 ENHRY, CDR2 SYGVKD.

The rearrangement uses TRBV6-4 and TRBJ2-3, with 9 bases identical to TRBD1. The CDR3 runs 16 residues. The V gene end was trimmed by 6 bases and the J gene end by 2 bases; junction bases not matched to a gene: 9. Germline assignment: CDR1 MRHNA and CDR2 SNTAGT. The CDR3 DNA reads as TGTGCCAGCAGAAAACAGGGGGCCTTTCCCACAGATACGCAGTATTTT. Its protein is CASRKQGAFPTDTQYF.

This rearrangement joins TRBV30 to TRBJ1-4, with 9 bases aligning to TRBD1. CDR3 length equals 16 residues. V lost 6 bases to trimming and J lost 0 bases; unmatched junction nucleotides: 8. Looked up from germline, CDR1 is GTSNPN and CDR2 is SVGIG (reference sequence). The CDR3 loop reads CACPGTGTATNEKLFF. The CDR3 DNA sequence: TGTGCCTGTCCCGGGACAGGGACAGCAACTAATGAAAAACTGTTTTTT.

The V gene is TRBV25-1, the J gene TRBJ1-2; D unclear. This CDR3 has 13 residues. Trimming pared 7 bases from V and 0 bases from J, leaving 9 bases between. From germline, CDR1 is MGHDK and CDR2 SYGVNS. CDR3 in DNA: TGTGCCAGCACGGCCGGGTCTAACTATGGCTACACCTTC. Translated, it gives CASTAGSNYGYTF.

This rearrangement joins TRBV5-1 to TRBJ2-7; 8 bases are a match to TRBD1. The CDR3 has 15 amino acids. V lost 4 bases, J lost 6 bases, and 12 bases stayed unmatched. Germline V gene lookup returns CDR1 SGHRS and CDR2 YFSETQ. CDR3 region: CASSPPTGVVREQYF. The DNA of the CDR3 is TGCGCCAGCAGCCCCCCGACAGGGGTTGTCCGCGAGCAGTACTTC.

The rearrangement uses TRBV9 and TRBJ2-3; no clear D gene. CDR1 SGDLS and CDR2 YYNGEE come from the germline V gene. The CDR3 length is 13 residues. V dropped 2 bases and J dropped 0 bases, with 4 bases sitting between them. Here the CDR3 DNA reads TGTGCCAGCAGCGTTTTCAGCACAGATACGCAGTATTTT. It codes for CASSVFSTDTQYF.

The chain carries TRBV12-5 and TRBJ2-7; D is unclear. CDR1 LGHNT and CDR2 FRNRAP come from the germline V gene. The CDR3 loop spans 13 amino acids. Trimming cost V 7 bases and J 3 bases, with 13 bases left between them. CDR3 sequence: CASALDPVYEQYF. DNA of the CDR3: TGTGCTAGTGCTCTTGATCCGGTCTACGAGCAGTACTTC. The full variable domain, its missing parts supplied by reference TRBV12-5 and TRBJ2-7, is DARVTQTPRHKVTEMGQEVTMRCQPILGHNTVFWYRQTMMQGLELLAYFRNRAPLDDSGMPKDRFSAEMPDATLATLKIQPSEPRDSAVYFCASALDPVYEQYFGPGTRLTVT.

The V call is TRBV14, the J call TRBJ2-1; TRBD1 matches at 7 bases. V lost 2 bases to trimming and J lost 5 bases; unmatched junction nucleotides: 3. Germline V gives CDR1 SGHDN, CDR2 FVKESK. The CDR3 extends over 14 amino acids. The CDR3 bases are TGTGCCAGCAGCCAATTAGGGACAGACAATGAGCAGTTCTTC. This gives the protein CASSQLGTDNEQFF.

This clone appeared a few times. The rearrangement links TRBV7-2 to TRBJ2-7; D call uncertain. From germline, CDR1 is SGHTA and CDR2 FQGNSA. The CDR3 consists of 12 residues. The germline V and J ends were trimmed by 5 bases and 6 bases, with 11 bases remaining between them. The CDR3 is CASSLISAEQYF. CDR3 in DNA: TGTGCCAGCAGCCTTATAAGCGCCGAGCAGTACTTC.

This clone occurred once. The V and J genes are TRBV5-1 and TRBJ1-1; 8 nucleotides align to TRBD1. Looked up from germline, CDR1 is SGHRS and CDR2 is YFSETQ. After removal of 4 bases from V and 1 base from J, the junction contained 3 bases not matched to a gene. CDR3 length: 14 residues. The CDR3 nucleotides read TGCGCCAGCAGCGGGGGGACAGGGAACACTGAAGCTTTCTTT. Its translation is CASSGGTGNTEAFF. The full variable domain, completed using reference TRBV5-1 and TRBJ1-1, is KAGVTQTPRYLIKTRGQQVTLSCSPISGHRSVSWYQQTPGQGLQFLFEYFSETQRNKGNFPGRFSGRQFSNSRSEMNVSTLELGDSALYLCASSGGTGNTEAFFGQGTRLTVV.

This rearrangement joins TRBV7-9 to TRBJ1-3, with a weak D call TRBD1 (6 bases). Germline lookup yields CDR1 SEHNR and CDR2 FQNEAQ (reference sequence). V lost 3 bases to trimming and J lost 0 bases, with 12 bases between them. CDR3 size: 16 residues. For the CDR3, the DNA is TGTGCCAGCAGCTTCGGACAGCTCCTCTCTGGAAACACCATATATTTT. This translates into CASSFGQLLSGNTIYF. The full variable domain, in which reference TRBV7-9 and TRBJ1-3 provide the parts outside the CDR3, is DTGVSQNPRHKITKRGQNVTFRCDPISEHNRLYWYRQTLGQGPEFLTYFQNEAQLEKSRLLSDRFSAERPKGSFSTLEIQRTEQGDSAMYLCASSFGQLLSGNTIYFGEGSWLTVV.

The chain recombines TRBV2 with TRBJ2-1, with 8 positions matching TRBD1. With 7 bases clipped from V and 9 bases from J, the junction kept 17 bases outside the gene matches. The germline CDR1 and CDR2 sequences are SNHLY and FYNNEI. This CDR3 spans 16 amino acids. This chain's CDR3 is CASTTTGQGAGSEQFF. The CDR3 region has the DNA TGTGCCAGCACCACAACGGGGCAGGGGGCAGGGAGTGAGCAGTTCTTC.

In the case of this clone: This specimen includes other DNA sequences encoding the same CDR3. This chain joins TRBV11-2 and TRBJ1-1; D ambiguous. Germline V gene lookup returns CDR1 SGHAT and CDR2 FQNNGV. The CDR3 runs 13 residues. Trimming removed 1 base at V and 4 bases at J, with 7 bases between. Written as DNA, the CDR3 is TGTGCCAGCAGCTTAGGGGTGGGCACTGAAGCTTTCTTT. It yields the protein CASSLGVGTEAFF.

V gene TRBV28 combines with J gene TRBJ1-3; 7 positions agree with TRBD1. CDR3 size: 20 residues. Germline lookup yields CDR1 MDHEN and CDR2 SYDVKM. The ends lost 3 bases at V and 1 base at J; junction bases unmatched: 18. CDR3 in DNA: TGTGCCAGCAGTTTTGATATTGAAACAGGGGTTATTCCTTCTGGAAACACCATATATTTT. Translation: CASSFDIETGVIPSGNTIYF.

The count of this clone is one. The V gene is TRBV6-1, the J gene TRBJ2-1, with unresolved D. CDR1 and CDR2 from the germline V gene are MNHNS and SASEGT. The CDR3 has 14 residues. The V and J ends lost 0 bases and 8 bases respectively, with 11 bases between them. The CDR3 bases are TGTGCCAGCAGTGAAGCTACCAGAGGTCATGAGCAGTTCTTC. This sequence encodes CASSEATRGHEQFF.

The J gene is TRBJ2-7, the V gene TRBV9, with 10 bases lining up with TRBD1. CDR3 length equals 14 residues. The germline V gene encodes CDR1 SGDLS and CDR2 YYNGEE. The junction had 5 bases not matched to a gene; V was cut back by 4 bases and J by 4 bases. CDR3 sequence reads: CASSLGQGGYEQYF. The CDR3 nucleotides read TGTGCCAGCAGCCTCGGACAGGGGGGGTACGAGCAGTACTTC.

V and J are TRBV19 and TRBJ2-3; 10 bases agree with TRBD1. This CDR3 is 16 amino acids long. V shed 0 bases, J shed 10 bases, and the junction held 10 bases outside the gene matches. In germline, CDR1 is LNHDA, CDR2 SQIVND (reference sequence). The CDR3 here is CASSIEGTGAYPSQYF. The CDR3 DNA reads TGTGCCAGTAGTATAGAAGGGACAGGGGCATACCCATCGCAGTATTTT.

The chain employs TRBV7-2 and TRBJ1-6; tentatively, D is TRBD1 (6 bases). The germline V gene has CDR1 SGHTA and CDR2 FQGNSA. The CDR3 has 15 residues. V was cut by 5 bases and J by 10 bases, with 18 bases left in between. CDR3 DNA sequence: TGTGCCAGCAGCCCATGGACAGTAACCGGGTCACCCCTCCACTTT. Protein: CASSPWTVTGSPLHF.

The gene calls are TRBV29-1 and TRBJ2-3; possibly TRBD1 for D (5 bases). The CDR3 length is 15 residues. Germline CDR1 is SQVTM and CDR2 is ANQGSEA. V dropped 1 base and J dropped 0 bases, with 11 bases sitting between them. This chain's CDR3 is CSVEGTPPSTDTQYF. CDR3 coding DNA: TGCAGCGTTGAAGGGACACCCCCTAGCACAGATACGCAGTATTTT.

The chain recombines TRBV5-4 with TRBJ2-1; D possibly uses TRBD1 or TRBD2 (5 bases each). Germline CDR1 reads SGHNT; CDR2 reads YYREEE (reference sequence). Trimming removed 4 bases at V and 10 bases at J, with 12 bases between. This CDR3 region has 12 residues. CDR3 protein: CASSHGTAEQFF. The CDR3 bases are TGTGCCAGCAGCCACGGGACCGCCGAGCAGTTCTTC.

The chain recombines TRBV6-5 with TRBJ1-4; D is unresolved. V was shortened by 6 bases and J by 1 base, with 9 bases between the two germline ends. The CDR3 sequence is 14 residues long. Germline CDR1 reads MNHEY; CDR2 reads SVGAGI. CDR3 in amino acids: CASSLSLTNEKLFF. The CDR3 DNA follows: TGTGCCAGCAGCTTAAGCCTAACTAATGAAAAACTGTTTTTT.

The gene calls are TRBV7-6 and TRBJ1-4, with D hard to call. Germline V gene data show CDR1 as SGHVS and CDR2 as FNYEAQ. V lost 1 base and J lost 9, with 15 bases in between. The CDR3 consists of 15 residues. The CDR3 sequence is CASSLGSGVGKKLFF. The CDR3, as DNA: TGTGCCAGCAGCTTAGGATCTGGGGTGGGGAAAAAACTGTTTTTT.

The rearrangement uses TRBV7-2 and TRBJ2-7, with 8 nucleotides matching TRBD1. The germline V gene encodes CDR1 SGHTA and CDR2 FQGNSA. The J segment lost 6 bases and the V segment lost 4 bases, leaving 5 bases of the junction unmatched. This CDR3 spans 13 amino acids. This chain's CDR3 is CASSSDRGGEQYF. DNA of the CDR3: TGTGCCAGCAGCTCTGACAGGGGTGGCGAGCAGTACTTC.

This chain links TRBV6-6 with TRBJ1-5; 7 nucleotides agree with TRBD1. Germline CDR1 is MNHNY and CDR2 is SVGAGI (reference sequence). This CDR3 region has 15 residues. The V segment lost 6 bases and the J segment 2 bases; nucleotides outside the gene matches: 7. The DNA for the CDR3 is TGTGCCAGCAGGCCCCCCGGACAGGGCAATCAGCCCCAGCATTTT. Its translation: CASRPPGQGNQPQHF.

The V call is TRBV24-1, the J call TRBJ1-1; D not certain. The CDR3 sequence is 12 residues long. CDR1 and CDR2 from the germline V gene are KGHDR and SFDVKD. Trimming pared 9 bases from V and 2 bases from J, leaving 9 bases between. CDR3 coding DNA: TGTGCCACCTCACGGGGAAACACTGAAGCTTTCTTT. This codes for CATSRGNTEAFF.

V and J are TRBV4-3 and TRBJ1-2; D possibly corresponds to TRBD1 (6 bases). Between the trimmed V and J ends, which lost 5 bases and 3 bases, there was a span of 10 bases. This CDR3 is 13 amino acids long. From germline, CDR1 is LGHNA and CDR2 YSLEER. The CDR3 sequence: CASSSGVDYGYTF. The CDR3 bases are TGCGCCAGCAGCTCAGGGGTGGACTATGGCTACACCTTC.